Below, 25 T cell receptor beta chains from the same sample are listed, as sequenced in a study of T cells in Graves' hyperthyroidism and ophthalmopathy. Amplified regions were TCR beta CDR3 sequences from RNA transcripts. Carried out on the TCR CDR3, a first-round RT-PCR used the HTBI primer set. TCRdb redid the calling of the multiplex PCR reads with MiXCR, one entry per CDR3 protein. Here the sample spans 500,000 to 550,000 distinct CDR3 sequences, just under 20% being singletons. What was sequenced was blood. The receptors originated from a man aged 35-49 years with Graves' ophthalmopathy.

This clonotype was detected ten times or more. The chain recombines TRBV18 with TRBJ1-1; 11 positions agree with TRBD1. The CDR3 sequence is 15 residues long. The germline gives CDR1 KGHSH, CDR2 LQKENI. The J segment lost 4 bases and the V segment lost 3 bases, leaving 4 bases of the junction unmatched. The CDR3: CASSPSGQGGTEAFF. The CDR3 DNA sequence: TGTGCCAGCTCACCGTCGGGACAGGGGGGCACTGAAGCTTTCTTT.

V and J are TRBV6-2 or TRBV6-3 and TRBJ2-7, with D hard to call. The germline V gene encodes CDR1 MNHEY and CDR2 SVGEGT. The CDR3 totals 13 residues. The V gene lost 6 bases and the J gene lost 2 bases, with 11 bases spanning the gap. The CDR3 region has the DNA TGTGCCAGCAGATCAGGAGAAACCTACGAGCAGTACTTC. Translation: CASRSGETYEQYF.

V and J are TRBV7-9 and TRBJ2-2; TRBD2 agrees at 8 bases. V lost 1 base and J lost 4; bases outside the gene matches: 5. CDR3 length equals 16 residues. CDR1 SEHNR and CDR2 FQNEAQ come from the germline V gene (reference sequence). This CDR3 reads CASSLGAGARTGELFF. CDR3 nucleotide sequence: TGTGCCAGCAGCTTAGGAGCGGGGGCGCGCACCGGGGAGCTGTTTTTT.

The sample holds many counts of this clonotype. V and J are TRBV27 and TRBJ1-2; a possible D gene is TRBD1 (5 bases). Trimming removed 6 bases at V and 7 bases at J, with 15 bases between. Germline V gene data show CDR1 as MNHEY and CDR2 as SMNVEV (reference sequence). This CDR3 has 13 amino acids. DNA for the CDR3: TGTGCCAGCAGCCGTCGGGCAGGGAGTGGCTACACCTTC. Its translation: CASSRRAGSGYTF.

This clonotype occurred a few times. This chain uses TRBV20-1 with TRBJ2-5, with no clear D. The CDR3 contains 12 residues. Per germline, CDR1 DFQATT and CDR2 SNEGSKA (reference sequence). V was pared by 4 bases and J by 1 base, with 7 bases between. CDR3 sequence: CSAIKLQETQYF. The CDR3 bases are TGCAGTGCTATTAAGCTCCAAGAGACCCAGTACTTC.

V gene TRBV6-1 combines with J gene TRBJ1-4, with D hard to call. The CDR3 extends over 14 amino acids. Germline V gene lookup returns CDR1 MNHNS and CDR2 SASEGT. The germline V and J ends were trimmed by 6 bases and 0 bases, with 8 bases remaining between them. Written as DNA, the CDR3 is TGTGCCAGCAGAGAGGCTGCAACTAATGAAAAACTGTTTTTT. It specifies CASREAATNEKLFF.

The rearrangement uses TRBV30 and TRBJ2-5, with D hard to call. Germline CDR1 GTSNPN, CDR2 SVGIG (reference sequence). The CDR3 is 11 amino acids. V was cut by 1 base and J by 3 bases, with 3 bases left in between. This CDR3 is CAWSGEETQYF. The CDR3 bases are TGTGCCTGGAGTGGGGAAGAGACCCAGTACTTC.

This clonotype came up many times. The chain links TRBV5-1 to TRBJ2-2; 13 nucleotides agree with TRBD2. V was clipped by 0 bases and J by 4 bases; unmatched bases: 3. CDR1 SGHRS and CDR2 YFSETQ come from the germline V gene. The CDR3 runs 17 residues. CDR3 amino acids: CASSLGLAGGITGELFF. In DNA form, the CDR3 reads TGCGCCAGCAGCTTGGGACTAGCGGGAGGAATCACCGGGGAGCTGTTTTTT.

Only a few counts were recorded for this clonotype. The V call is TRBV15, the J call TRBJ2-2; D remains unclear. V lost 5 bases and J lost 2, with 27 bases in between. CDR1 LNHNV and CDR2 YYDKDF come from the germline V gene (reference sequence). The length of the CDR3 is 20 residues. CDR3 sequence (DNA): TGTGCCACCAGCGAAAGAAGGGCAGTACGGACCCGCCCTAACACCGGGGAGCTGTTTTTT. Protein sequence: CATSERRAVRTRPNTGELFF.

In its sample, this clonotype was seen many times. The rearrangement uses TRBV15 and TRBJ1-1, with a tentative D call TRBD1 (5 bases). Germline V gives CDR1 LNHNV, CDR2 YYDKDF (reference sequence). The CDR3 runs 14 residues. Trimming left V 4 bases short and J 6 bases short, with 15 bases between. The CDR3 here is CATSNGRGFPEAFF. CDR3 nucleotides: TGTGCCACCAGCAATGGGAGGGGATTCCCTGAAGCTTTCTTT. Full variable domain (rest looked up from reference TRBV15 and TRBJ1-1): DAMVIQNPRYQVTQFGKPVTLSCSQTLNHNVMYWYQQKSSQAPKLLFHYYDKDFNNEADTPDNFQSRRPNTSFCFLDIRSPGLGDTAMYLCATSNGRGFPEAFFGQGTRLTVV.

The table lists this clonotype with a count of one. V gene TRBV11-2 combines with J gene TRBJ1-6, with D hard to call. The CDR3 is made up of 15 amino acids. V was shortened by 7 bases and J by 7 bases, with 17 bases between the two germline ends. Per the germline V gene, CDR1 is SGHAT and CDR2 is FQNNGV. The CDR3 loop is CASTVDLVINSPLHF. As DNA, the CDR3 is TGTGCCAGCACCGTTGATCTGGTAATAAATTCACCCCTCCACTTT.

This clonotype appeared many times. The rearrangement joins TRBV2 to TRBJ2-1; D gene ambiguous. The V end lost 0 bases, the J end lost 6 bases, and 9 bases lay between the germline ends. CDR3 length: 14 residues. Germline values: CDR1 SNHLY, CDR2 FYNNEI. The CDR3 DNA reads TGTGCCAGCAGTGAAGCGCTTCAGAGCAATGAGCAGTTCTTC. This encodes CASSEALQSNEQFF.

The table lists this clonotype with many counts. The J gene is TRBJ2-1, the V gene TRBV11-1, with 7 positions matching TRBD1. Germline loops: CDR1 SGHAT, CDR2 FQDESV (reference sequence). V lost 5 bases, J lost 2 bases, and 6 bases stayed unmatched. This CDR3 is 15 amino acids long. The CDR3 DNA reads as TGTGCCAGCAGCAAAAGACAGGGACCCTACAATGAGCAGTTCTTC. Translated, it gives CASSKRQGPYNEQFF.

In its sample, this clonotype was seen a few times. The DNA for the CDR3 is TGCAGTGCTACCAGCGGGGGGGGGCGGTACAATGAGCAGTTCTTC. It yields the protein CSATSGGGRYNEQFF. The chain links TRBV20-1 to TRBJ2-1, with TRBD2 matching 10 bases. CDR3 length: 15 amino acids. The germline gives CDR1 DFQATT, CDR2 SNEGSKA (reference sequence). V dropped 4 bases and J dropped 4; count of bases not matched to a gene: 7.

This clonotype was observed a few times. The J gene is TRBJ2-3, the V gene TRBV9; D call uncertain. The germline gives CDR1 SGDLS, CDR2 YYNGEE. V shed 0 bases and J shed 2 bases, with 13 bases lying between them. This CDR3 contains 16 residues. CDR3 coding DNA: TGTGCCAGCAGCGTAGGGGCCTTGGCCATCACAGATACGCAGTATTTT. As protein: CASSVGALAITDTQYF.

The rearrangement joins TRBV20-1 to TRBJ1-1; D remains unclear. The germline CDR1 and CDR2 sequences are DFQATT and SNEGSKA (reference sequence). V was trimmed by 5 bases and J by 4 bases, leaving 14 bases between them. The CDR3 is 13 amino acids. DNA for the CDR3: TGCAGTGCTCCCGGGCCAACGGCCACTGAAGCTTTCTTT. Its protein product is CSAPGPTATEAFF.

This clonotype was recorded many times. The V call is TRBV27, the J call TRBJ2-7; D is possibly TRBD1 or TRBD2 (5 bases each). The CDR3 contains 15 residues. Germline CDR1 is MNHEY and CDR2 is SMNVEV (reference sequence). V lost 5 bases and J 2 bases, leaving 16 bases between the germline ends. The CDR3 region has the DNA TGTGCCAGCAGTACCACCGGGACGCATACCTACGAGCAGTACTTC. Amino acids: CASSTTGTHTYEQYF.

The table lists this clonotype with many counts. The V call is TRBV7-8, the J call TRBJ2-1; 9 nucleotides match TRBD1. V trimming: 5 bases; J trimming: 3 bases; junction bases outside the gene matches: 5. The length of the CDR3 is 15 residues. The V gene's germline CDR1 is SGHVS and CDR2 FQNEAQ. DNA for the CDR3: TGTGCCAGCAGCCACGGACAGGGGCACTACAATGAGCAGTTCTTC. This gives the protein CASSHGQGHYNEQFF.

This clonotype has more than one count but fewer than ten. The V and J genes are TRBV5-6 and TRBJ1-1; D not certain. Germline V gene sequence: CDR1 SGHDT, CDR2 YYEEEE. CDR3 length: 14 amino acids. The V end lost 3 bases, the J end lost 2 bases, and 11 bases lay between the germline ends. The CDR3 loop is CASSSLELNTEAFF. In nucleotides, the CDR3 is TGTGCCAGCAGCTCCCTCGAATTAAACACTGAAGCTTTCTTT.

The chain carries TRBV30 and TRBJ2-1; 8 bases map to TRBD2. The CDR3 loop spans 13 amino acids. CDR1 and CDR2 (germline): GTSNPN, SVGIG (reference sequence). Unmatched junction bases numbered 8, after V lost 5 bases and J lost 8 bases. Here the CDR3 DNA reads TGTGCCTGGGCCAGCGGGAGAGGGCATGAGCAGTTCTTC. This encodes CAWASGRGHEQFF.

The chain joins TRBV20-1 to TRBJ2-6; D is ambiguous. Trimming removed 6 bases at V and 10 bases at J, with 16 bases between. This CDR3 region has 13 residues. The germline gives CDR1 DFQATT, CDR2 SNEGSKA (reference sequence). This CDR3 reads CSASHPGGNVLTF. Here the CDR3 DNA reads TGCAGTGCCTCTCATCCCGGTGGGAACGTCCTGACTTTC.

The chain combines TRBV11-2 with TRBJ1-3; unclear D gene. Germline assignment: CDR1 SGHAT and CDR2 FQNNGV. The CDR3 sequence is 13 residues long. The ends were cut back, 5 bases at V and 2 bases at J, with 7 bases in the middle. Here the CDR3 DNA reads TGTGCCAGCAGCCCCCGGGCTGGAAACACCATATATTTT. Protein product: CASSPRAGNTIYF.

The chain employs TRBV5-1 and TRBJ1-4; D gene unclear. Trimming took 0 bases from V and 5 from J, leaving 8 bases between them. This CDR3 spans 14 amino acids. Germline loops: CDR1 SGHRS, CDR2 YFSETQ. CDR3 sequence reads: CASSLVVGNEKLFF. DNA for the CDR3: TGCGCCAGCAGCTTGGTCGTGGGGAATGAAAAACTGTTTTTT.

This clonotype was recorded a few times. The genes are TRBV20-1 and TRBJ2-5; 11 bases are shared with TRBD2. Unmatched junction bases numbered 12, after V lost 1 base and J lost 5 bases. In germline, CDR1 is DFQATT, CDR2 SNEGSKA (reference sequence). The CDR3 loop spans 17 amino acids. The CDR3 region is CSARALLAGGRGETQYF. As DNA, the CDR3 is TGCAGTGCTAGAGCACTCCTAGCGGGAGGCCGGGGGGAGACCCAGTACTTC.

In its sample, this clonotype was seen a few times. J is TRBJ2-1 and V is TRBV18, with a weak D call TRBD2 (5 bases). V was trimmed by 3 bases and J by 10 bases, leaving 10 bases between them. The CDR3 is 12 residues long. Germline V gene lookup returns CDR1 KGHSH and CDR2 LQKENI. CDR3 loop: CASSPSGSEQFF. CDR3 DNA: TGTGCCAGCTCACCTTCGGGGTCGGAGCAGTTCTTC.